The 27 T cell receptor beta chains reported below all come from one sample, sequenced in a study of radiation and T cells in renal cell carcinoma (dated by TCRdb to the early 2020s). Receptors were amplified or captured by the immunoSEQ multiplex PCR assay. TCRdb obtained this table from immuneACCESS and retained in-frame rearrangements with V and J assigned. These tables miss some clones; where compared with another copy, unresolved V genes account for less than half of the shortfall, and the remainder is unexplained. The sample table shows roughly 28,000 clones, and approximately 81% are seen once. Jointly, the top ten make up 31% of the sample. The time point label on this specimen signifies: blood 2 weeks post-SBRT. The sample's treatment or condition label is to be understood as: 15 Gy SBRT to primary tumor, nephrectomy 4 weeks later. The sample consisted of blood, taken from a patient whose treatment included radiotherapy and nephrectomy. The receptors stem from a man aged 55 to 70 with renal cell carcinoma.

The chain combines TRBV5-1 with TRBJ1-3, with TRBD1 matching over 9 bases. Losses at the gene ends were 2 bases for V and 10 bases for J; bases not matched to a gene: 13. Looked up from germline, CDR1 is SGHRS and CDR2 is YFSETQ. This CDR3 contains 16 residues. The CDR3 DNA follows: TGCGCCAGCAGCTTAACCCCGGGACAGGGTGGAGGAACCATATATTTT. Its translation is CASSLTPGQGGGTIYF. Looking up the rest from reference TRBV5-1 and TRBJ1-3 gives the full variable domain: KAGVTQTPRYLIKTRGQQVTLSCSPISGHRSVSWYQQTPGQGLQFLFEYFSETQRNKGNFPGRFSGRQFSNSRSEMNVSTLELGDSALYLCASSLTPGQGGGTIYFGEGSWLTVV.

The CDR3 DNA reads as TGTGCCAGCAGCTTGACTCGAGCCGGGGAGCTGTTTTTT. Protein product: CASSLTRAGELFF. J is TRBJ2-2 and V is TRBV7-2; D gene unclear. The CDR3 consists of 13 residues. Germline CDR1 SGHTA, CDR2 FQGNSA. With 3 bases removed from V and 6 bases from J, the gap between germline ends came to 8 bases.

This chain connects TRBV7-2 to TRBJ2-7; 7 positions match TRBD2. The CDR3 has 16 residues. With 2 bases clipped from V and 2 bases from J, the junction kept 9 bases outside the gene matches. Germline V gene lookup returns CDR1 SGHTA and CDR2 FQGNSA. The CDR3 nucleotides are TGTGCCAGCAGCTTATGGGCTAGCGGTTTAGCCTACGAGCAGTACTTC. It yields the protein CASSLWASGLAYEQYF.

This clone is medium-sized within its sample. The same CDR3 also results from other DNA sequences found in this sample. This rearrangement joins TRBV29-1 to TRBJ1-2; D call uncertain. In germline, CDR1 is SQVTM, CDR2 ANQGSEA. The CDR3 has 11 residues. V was clipped by 6 bases and J by 7 bases, with 12 bases between them. CDR3 DNA: TGCAGCGTCTCCCCTCTCGGTGGCTACACCTTC. Its translation: CSVSPLGGYTF. The full variable domain, rest sourced from reference TRBV29-1 and TRBJ1-2, is SAVISQKPSRDICQRGTSLTIQCQVDSQVTMMFWYRQQPGQSLTLIATANQGSEATYESGFVIDKFPISRPNLTFSTLTVSNMSPEDSSIYLCSVSPLGGYTFGSGTRLTVV.

This chain connects TRBV7-2 to TRBJ2-7; D is unresolved. Trimming shortened V by 2 bases and J by 6 bases, and 11 bases separated the two germline ends. The CDR3 extends over 13 amino acids. Germline V lookup: CDR1 SGHTA, CDR2 FQGNSA. The CDR3 protein is CASSLRVLTEQYF. The CDR3, as DNA: TGTGCCAGCAGCTTACGGGTCTTAACCGAGCAGTACTTC.

In this sample, this clone turned up once. The chain recombines TRBV12-5 with TRBJ2-3; 10 bases agree with TRBD1. There are 17 residues in the CDR3. V was clipped by 2 bases and J by 2 bases; unmatched bases: 7. The germline V gene has CDR1 LGHNT and CDR2 FRNRAP. The CDR3, as DNA: TGTGCTAGTGGTTTGCGCCGGGGACAGGGGTTCACAGATACGCAGTATTTT. It encodes CASGLRRGQGFTDTQYF.

V is TRBV29-1 and J is TRBJ1-2, with D possibly being TRBD1 (6 bases). The CDR3 has 11 amino acids. Trimming left V 7 bases short and J 6 bases short, with 12 bases between. CDR1 is SQVTM, CDR2 ANQGSEA, per germline. The CDR3 bases are TGCAGCGGTGGAGGGGGGGATGGCTACACCTTC. Translating gives CSGGGGDGYTF.

The rearrangement uses TRBV18 and TRBJ1-1; D unresolved. Germline V lookup: CDR1 KGHSH, CDR2 LQKENI. The CDR3 runs 12 residues. The germline V and J ends were trimmed by 1 base and 11 bases, with 11 bases remaining between them. CDR3 bases: TGTGCCAGCTCACCACTGGCAGATGAGGCTTTCTTT. Translating it yields CASSPLADEAFF.

V gene TRBV11-2 combines with J gene TRBJ2-1; a possible D gene is TRBD1 (5 bases). This CDR3 is built from 14 residues. The germline CDR1 and CDR2 sequences are SGHAT and FQNNGV. The V and J ends lost 10 bases and 7 bases respectively, with 20 bases between them. The CDR3 loop reads CATGPSGKGNEQFF. The DNA of the CDR3 is TGTGCCACCGGACCTTCCGGCAAGGGGAATGAGCAGTTCTTC. Drawing the rest from reference TRBV11-2 and TRBJ2-1, the complete variable domain is EAGVAQSPRYKIIEKRQSVAFWCNPISGHATLYWYQQILGQGPKLLIQFQNNGVVDDSQLPKDRFSAERLKGVDSTLKIQPAKLEDSAVYLCATGPSGKGNEQFFGPGTRLTVL.

The chain couples TRBV14 to TRBJ2-7; 12 bases agree with TRBD2. This CDR3 contains 17 residues. Germline V gene sequence: CDR1 SGHDN, CDR2 FVKESK. Trimming took 2 bases from V and 5 from J; bases not matched to a gene: 10. The CDR3 loop is CASSQLLTSGSGHEQYF. The CDR3, as DNA: TGTGCCAGCAGCCAACTACTGACTAGCGGGAGTGGCCACGAGCAGTACTTC. The complete variable domain, with remaining parts taken from reference TRBV14 and TRBJ2-7, reads EAGVTQFPSHSVIEKGQTVTLRCDPISGHDNLYWYRRVMGKEIKFLLHFVKESKQDESGMPNNRFLAERTGGTYSTLKVQPAELEDSGVYFCASSQLLTSGSGHEQYFGPGTRLTVT.

V gene TRBV9 combines with J gene TRBJ1-4, with D hard to call. This CDR3 comprises 14 residues. V was cut by 4 bases and J by 5 bases, with 12 bases left in between. CDR1 is SGDLS and CDR2 is YYNGEE in the germline V gene. The CDR3 coding sequence is TGTGCCAGCAGCCGGTCGGGAGCGAATGAAAAACTGTTTTTT. It codes for CASSRSGANEKLFF.

The CDR3, as DNA: TGTGCCAGCAGCTTTGCTAGGGACGAGCAGTACTTC. The encoded protein is CASSFARDEQYF. The V call is TRBV11-2, the J call TRBJ2-7; D unresolved. The germline V gene has CDR1 SGHAT and CDR2 FQNNGV. V was cut by 3 bases and J by 5 bases, with 8 bases left in between. The length of the CDR3 is 12 residues.

This rearrangement joins TRBV4-1 to TRBJ2-1; D is ambiguous. V was cut by 6 bases and J by 0 bases, with 12 bases left in between. Germline V gene data show CDR1 as MGHRA and CDR2 as YSYEKL. This CDR3 is 15 amino acids long. CDR3 nucleotide sequence: TGCGCCAGCAGACCCGCGGTTAGCTCCTACAATGAGCAGTTCTTC. As protein: CASRPAVSSYNEQFF.

This clone came up a few times. This chain connects TRBV18 to TRBJ1-5; D remains unclear. This CDR3 contains 14 residues. Germline V lookup: CDR1 KGHSH, CDR2 LQKENI. V dropped 6 bases and J dropped 1 base, with 10 bases sitting between them. CDR3 sequence (DNA): TGTGCCAGCTCCCCCGTAGGGAGCAATCAGCCCCAGCATTTT. Its protein product is CASSPVGSNQPQHF.

The chain couples TRBV5-1 to TRBJ1-5, with D possibly TRBD1 on 6 matching bases. This CDR3 has 14 amino acids. CDR1 and CDR2 from the germline V gene are SGHRS and YFSETQ. V lost 0 bases and J 6 bases, leaving 10 bases between the germline ends. This CDR3 reads CASSLVLGGQPQHF. The CDR3 DNA reads as TGCGCCAGCAGCTTGGTGTTAGGGGGTCAGCCCCAGCATTTT.

Only one count was recorded for this clone. The chain carries TRBV5-4 and TRBJ2-7, with D unclear. Germline V gives CDR1 SGHNT, CDR2 YYREEE (reference sequence). V dropped 4 bases and J dropped 0 bases, with 11 bases sitting between them. The CDR3 spans 14 residues. CDR3 nucleotides: TGTGCCAGCAGCCCCTCAGGTAGCTCCTACGAGCAGTACTTC. Protein product: CASSPSGSSYEQYF.

The V gene is TRBV11-2, the J gene TRBJ2-6; TRBD1 matches at 7 bases. Germline lookup yields CDR1 SGHAT and CDR2 FQNNGV. The CDR3 is 19 residues long. The V segment lost 1 base and the J segment 0 bases; nucleotides outside the gene matches: 9. The CDR3: CASSLVRTGFVSGANVLTF. The CDR3 nucleotides are TGTGCCAGCAGCTTAGTCCGGACAGGATTCGTCTCTGGGGCCAACGTCCTGACTTTC.

The chain joins TRBV7-2 to TRBJ1-2, with 7 bases identical to TRBD1. The J segment lost 4 bases and the V segment lost 7 bases, leaving 9 bases of the junction unmatched. Germline loops: CDR1 SGHTA, CDR2 FQGNSA. The CDR3 covers 14 residues. As DNA, the CDR3 is TGTGCCAGCACCCGACCAGGGGGAACCTATGGCTACACCTTC. The encoded protein is CASTRPGGTYGYTF.

The V gene is TRBV6-6, the J gene TRBJ1-2, with 8 bases that match TRBD1. Germline lookup yields CDR1 MNHNY and CDR2 SVGAGI (reference sequence). The length of the CDR3 is 15 residues. The V and J ends lost 5 bases and 8 bases, in that order; junction bases with no gene match: 13. This CDR3 is CASSQISRGPYGYTF. The CDR3 bases are TGTGCCAGCAGTCAGATAAGCAGGGGGCCATACGGCTACACCTTC.

The genes are TRBV4-1 and TRBJ2-3; D is possibly TRBD2 (6 bases). The germline V gene encodes CDR1 MGHRA and CDR2 YSYEKL. Trimming left V 0 bases short and J 2 bases short, with 12 bases between. The CDR3 has 16 residues. The DNA for the CDR3 is TGCGCCAGCAGCCAAGATTGGCGGGGCGTCACAGATACGCAGTATTTT. It encodes CASSQDWRGVTDTQYF.

The chain combines TRBV6-1 with TRBJ1-2; the D is unclear. This CDR3 contains 12 residues. CDR1 MNHNS and CDR2 SASEGT come from the germline V gene. Trimming cost V 8 bases and J 6 bases, with 13 bases left between them. CDR3 amino acids: CASWGDNHGYTF. The CDR3 DNA is TGTGCCAGCTGGGGTGACAACCATGGCTACACCTTC.

The V gene is TRBV19, the J gene TRBJ1-1, with D maybe TRBD1 (5 bases). Germline V gene lookup returns CDR1 LNHDA and CDR2 SQIVND (reference sequence). The CDR3 sequence is 12 residues long. V was clipped by 9 bases and J by 10 bases, with 18 bases between them. The CDR3 nucleotides read TGTGCCAGCATGGGACTTTCACGTAGAGCTTTCTTT. Its protein product is CASMGLSRRAFF.

V gene TRBV30 combines with J gene TRBJ2-2; possible D gene TRBD1, 7 bases. This CDR3 region has 14 residues. V was trimmed by 2 bases and J by 6 bases, leaving 13 bases between them. Germline CDR1 GTSNPN, CDR2 SVGIG (reference sequence). This CDR3 is CAWSRGLASGELFF. The CDR3 DNA reads TGTGCCTGGAGTAGGGGGCTAGCGTCCGGGGAGCTGTTTTTT.

V gene TRBV30 combines with J gene TRBJ1-5; maybe TRBD1 (6 bases). V was cut by 1 base and J by 1 base, with 11 bases left in between. Per germline, CDR1 GTSNPN and CDR2 SVGIG (reference sequence). The CDR3 covers 15 residues. This CDR3 is CAWSGGPASNQPQHF. CDR3 nucleotides: TGTGCCTGGAGTGGGGGGCCGGCGAGCAATCAGCCCCAGCATTTT.

The V gene is TRBV4-2, the J gene TRBJ2-3; 14 nucleotides agree with TRBD2. With V trimmed by 3 bases and J by 4 bases, 3 bases remained unmatched. The CDR3 contains 16 residues. CDR1 and CDR2 from the germline V gene are LGHNA and YNFKEQ. The CDR3 sequence is CASSQGTSGGADTQYF. CDR3 nucleotide sequence: TGTGCCAGCAGCCAGGGGACTAGCGGGGGCGCAGATACGCAGTATTTT.

The chain recombines TRBV7-9 with TRBJ1-1; D is unresolved. The CDR3 extends over 13 amino acids. CDR1 and CDR2 from the germline V gene are SEHNR and FQNEAQ (reference sequence). V was shortened by 1 base and J by 4 bases, with 7 bases between the two germline ends. DNA of the CDR3: TGTGCCAGCAGCTTAGGGGTCCTCACTGAAGCTTTCTTT. It specifies CASSLGVLTEAFF.

The CDR3 bases are TGTGCCAGCAGCCCATCCCGAGGGGTCAATGAGCAGTTCTTC. This encodes CASSPSRGVNEQFF. The chain has TRBV7-2 and TRBJ2-1; D may correspond to TRBD1 or TRBD2 (5 bases each). The CDR3 loop spans 14 amino acids. V dropped 5 bases and J dropped 6 bases, with 14 bases sitting between them. CDR1 and CDR2 (germline): SGHTA, FQGNSA.